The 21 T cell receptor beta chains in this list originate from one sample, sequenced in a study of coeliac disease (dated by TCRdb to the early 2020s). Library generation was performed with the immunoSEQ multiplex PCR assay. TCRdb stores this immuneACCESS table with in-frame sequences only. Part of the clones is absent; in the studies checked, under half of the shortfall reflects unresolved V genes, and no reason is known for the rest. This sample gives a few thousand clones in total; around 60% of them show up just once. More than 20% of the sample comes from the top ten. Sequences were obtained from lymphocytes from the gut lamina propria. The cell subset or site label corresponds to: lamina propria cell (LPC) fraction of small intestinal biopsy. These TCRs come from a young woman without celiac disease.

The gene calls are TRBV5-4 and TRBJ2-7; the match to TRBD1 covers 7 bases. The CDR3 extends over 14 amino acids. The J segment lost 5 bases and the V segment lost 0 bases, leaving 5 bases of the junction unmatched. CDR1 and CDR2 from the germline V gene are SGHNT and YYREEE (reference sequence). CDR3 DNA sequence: TGTGCCAGCAGCTTGGGACAGGGAGAGAACGAGCAGTACTTC. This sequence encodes CASSLGQGENEQYF.

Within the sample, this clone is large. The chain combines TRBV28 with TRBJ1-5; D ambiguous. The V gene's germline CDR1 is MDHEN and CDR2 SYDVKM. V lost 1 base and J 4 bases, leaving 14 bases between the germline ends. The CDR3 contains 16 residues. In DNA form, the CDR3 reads TGTGCCAGCAGTTTATACCGGTCCGCCGTAAATCAGCCCCAGCATTTT. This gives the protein CASSLYRSAVNQPQHF.

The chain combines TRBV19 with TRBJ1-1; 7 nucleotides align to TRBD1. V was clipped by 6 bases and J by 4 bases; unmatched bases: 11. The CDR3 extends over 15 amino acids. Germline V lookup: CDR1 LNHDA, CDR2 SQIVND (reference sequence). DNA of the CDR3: TGTGCCAGTAGCCCTTATGGGGCAGGGGGCACTGAAGCTTTCTTT. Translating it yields CASSPYGAGGTEAFF.

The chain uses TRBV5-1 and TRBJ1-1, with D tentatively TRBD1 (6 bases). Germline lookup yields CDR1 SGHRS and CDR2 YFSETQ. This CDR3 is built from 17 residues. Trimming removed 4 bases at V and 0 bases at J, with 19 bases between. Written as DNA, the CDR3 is TGCGCCAGCAGCATGACCCCCCACTGGGGGCTGAACACTGAAGCTTTCTTT. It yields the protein CASSMTPHWGLNTEAFF.

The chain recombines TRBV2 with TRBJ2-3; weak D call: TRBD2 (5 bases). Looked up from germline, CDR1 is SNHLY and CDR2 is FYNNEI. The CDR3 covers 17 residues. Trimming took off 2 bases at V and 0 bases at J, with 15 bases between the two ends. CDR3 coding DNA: TGTGCCAGCAGTGAACTGGCTAGCCAAAGTAGCACAGATACGCAGTATTTT. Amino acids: CASSELASQSSTDTQYF.

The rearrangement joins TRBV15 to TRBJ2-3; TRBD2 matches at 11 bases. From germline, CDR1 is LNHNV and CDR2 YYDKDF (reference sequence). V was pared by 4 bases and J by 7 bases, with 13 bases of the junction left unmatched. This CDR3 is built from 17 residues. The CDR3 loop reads CATSTEQTSGVLYTQYF. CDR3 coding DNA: TGTGCCACCAGCACGGAGCAGACTAGCGGGGTCCTGTATACGCAGTATTTT.

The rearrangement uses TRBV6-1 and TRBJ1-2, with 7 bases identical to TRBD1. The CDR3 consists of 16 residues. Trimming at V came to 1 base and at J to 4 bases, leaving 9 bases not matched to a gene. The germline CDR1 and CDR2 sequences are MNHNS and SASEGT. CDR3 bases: TGTGCCAGCAGTGAAGGGAGACAGGGAATAGGCTATGGCTACACCTTC. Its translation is CASSEGRQGIGYGYTF.

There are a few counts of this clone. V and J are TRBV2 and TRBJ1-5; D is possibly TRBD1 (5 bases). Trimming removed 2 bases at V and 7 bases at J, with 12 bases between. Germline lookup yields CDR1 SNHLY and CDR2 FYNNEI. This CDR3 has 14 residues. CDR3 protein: CASSESQAQQPQHF. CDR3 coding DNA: TGTGCCAGCAGTGAATCACAGGCTCAGCAGCCCCAGCATTTT.

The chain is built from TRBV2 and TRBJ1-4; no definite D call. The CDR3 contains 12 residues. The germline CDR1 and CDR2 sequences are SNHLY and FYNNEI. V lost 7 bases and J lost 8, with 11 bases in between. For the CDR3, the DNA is TGTGCCAGCATGGGAGAAGAGGAAAAACTGTTTTTT. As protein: CASMGEEEKLFF.

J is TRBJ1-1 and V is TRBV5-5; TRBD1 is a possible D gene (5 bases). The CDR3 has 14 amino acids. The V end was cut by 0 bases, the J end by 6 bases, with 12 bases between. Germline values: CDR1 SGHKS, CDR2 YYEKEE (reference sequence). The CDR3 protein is CASSLVASGAEAFF. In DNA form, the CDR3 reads TGTGCCAGCAGCTTGGTGGCTTCGGGGGCTGAAGCTTTCTTT.

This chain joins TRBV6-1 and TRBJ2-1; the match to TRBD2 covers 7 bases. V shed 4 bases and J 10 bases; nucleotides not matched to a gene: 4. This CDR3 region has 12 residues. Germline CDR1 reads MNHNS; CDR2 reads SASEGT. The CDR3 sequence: CASSVGLNEQFF. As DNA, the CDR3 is TGTGCCAGCAGTGTGGGACTAAACGAGCAGTTCTTC.

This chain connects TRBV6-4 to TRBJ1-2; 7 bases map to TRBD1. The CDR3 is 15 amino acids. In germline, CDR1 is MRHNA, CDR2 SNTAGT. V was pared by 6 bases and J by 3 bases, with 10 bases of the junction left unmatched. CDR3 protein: CASRNTGDNDYGYTF. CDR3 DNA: TGTGCCAGCAGAAACACAGGGGACAATGACTATGGCTACACCTTC.

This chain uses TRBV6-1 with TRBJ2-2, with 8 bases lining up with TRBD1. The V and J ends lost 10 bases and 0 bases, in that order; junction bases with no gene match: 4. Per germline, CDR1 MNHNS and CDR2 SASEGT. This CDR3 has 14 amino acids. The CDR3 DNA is TGTGCCACACGGACAGGGCCGAACACCGGGGAGCTGTTTTTT. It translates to CATRTGPNTGELFF.

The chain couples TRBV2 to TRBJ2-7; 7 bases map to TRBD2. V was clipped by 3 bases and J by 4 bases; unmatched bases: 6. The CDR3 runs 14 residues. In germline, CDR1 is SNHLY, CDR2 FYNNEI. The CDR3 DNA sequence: TGTGCCAGCAGTGAGGCGGGGGTGGATTACGAGCAGTACTTC. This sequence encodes CASSEAGVDYEQYF.

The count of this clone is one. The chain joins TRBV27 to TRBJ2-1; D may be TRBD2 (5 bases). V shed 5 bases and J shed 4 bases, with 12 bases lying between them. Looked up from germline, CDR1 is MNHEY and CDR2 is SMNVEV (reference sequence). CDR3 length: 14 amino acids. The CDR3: CASSPGGPYNEQFF. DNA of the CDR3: TGTGCCAGCAGTCCCGGCGGGCCTTACAATGAGCAGTTCTTC.

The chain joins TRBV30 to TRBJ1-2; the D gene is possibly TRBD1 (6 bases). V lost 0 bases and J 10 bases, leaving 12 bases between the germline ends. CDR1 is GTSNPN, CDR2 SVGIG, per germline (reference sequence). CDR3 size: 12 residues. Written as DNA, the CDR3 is TGTGCCTGGAGTGTAACAGGGTGGGTCTACACCTTC. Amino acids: CAWSVTGWVYTF.

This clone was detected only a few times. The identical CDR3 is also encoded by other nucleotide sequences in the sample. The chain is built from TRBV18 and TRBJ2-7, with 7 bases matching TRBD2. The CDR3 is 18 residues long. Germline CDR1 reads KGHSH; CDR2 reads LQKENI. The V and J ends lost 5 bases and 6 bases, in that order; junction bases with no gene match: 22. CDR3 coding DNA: TGTGCCAGCTCATCGCTGCACAATACCGGGACTATCGACCTCGAGCAGTACTTC. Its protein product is CASSSLHNTGTIDLEQYF.

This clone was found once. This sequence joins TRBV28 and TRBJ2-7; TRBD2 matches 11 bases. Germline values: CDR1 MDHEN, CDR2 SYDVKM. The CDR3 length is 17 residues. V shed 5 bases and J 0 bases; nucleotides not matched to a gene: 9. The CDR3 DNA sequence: TGTGCCAGCAGTAGTACCGCACTAGCGGGGGTCTCCTACGAGCAGTACTTC. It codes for CASSSTALAGVSYEQYF.

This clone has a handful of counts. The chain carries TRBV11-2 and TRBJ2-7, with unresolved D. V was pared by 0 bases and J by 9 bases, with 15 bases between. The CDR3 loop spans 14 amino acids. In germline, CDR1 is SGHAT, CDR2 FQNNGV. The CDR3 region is CASSLDLPPSVQYF. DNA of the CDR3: TGTGCCAGCAGCTTAGATCTCCCCCCTAGTGTGCAGTACTTC.

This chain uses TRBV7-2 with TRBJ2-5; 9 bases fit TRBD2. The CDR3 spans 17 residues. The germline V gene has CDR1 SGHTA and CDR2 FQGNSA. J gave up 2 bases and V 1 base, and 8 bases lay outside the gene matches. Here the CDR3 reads CASSLGRGAGGQETQYF. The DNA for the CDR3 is TGTGCCAGCAGCTTAGGGCGGGGAGCGGGGGGTCAAGAGACCCAGTACTTC.

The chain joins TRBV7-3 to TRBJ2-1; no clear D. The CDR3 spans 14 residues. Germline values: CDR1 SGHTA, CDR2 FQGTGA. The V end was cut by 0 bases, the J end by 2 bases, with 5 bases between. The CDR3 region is CASSLTPAYNEQFF. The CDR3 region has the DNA TGTGCCAGCAGCTTAACCCCCGCCTACAATGAGCAGTTCTTC.